This T cell receptor beta chain appears in the sequencing data of a study of blood T cell repertoires in COVID-19. For the study at large: The samples span acute and convalescent COVID-19 from the United States, Italy and Spain. In each case, the material was cDNA or gDNA derived from T cells, B-cell-depleted T cells, or PBMCs.

Under the authors' procedure: The assay estimated nucleated cells by amplifying reference gene primers. TCRdb's copy holds only in-frame clones and misses some; the assay was immunoSEQ multiplex PCR. V and J calls and clone size are copied from that table; D and trimming were computed from the DNA. The sample holds 95,000 to 150,000 clones, 85% to 90% seen once. This TCR came from a woman between 70 and 85 years old with acute or convalescent COVID-19. The sequencing input was peripheral blood.

The CDR3 spells CASSVGLSNQPQHF. In nucleotides, the CDR3 is TGTGCCAGCAGTGTTGGACTCAGCAATCAGCCCCAGCATTTT. This chain joins TRBV2 and TRBJ1-5; D is unresolved. There are 14 residues in the CDR3. Trimming removed 4 bases at V and 1 base at J, with 8 bases between. Germline assignment: CDR1 SNHLY and CDR2 FYNNEI.